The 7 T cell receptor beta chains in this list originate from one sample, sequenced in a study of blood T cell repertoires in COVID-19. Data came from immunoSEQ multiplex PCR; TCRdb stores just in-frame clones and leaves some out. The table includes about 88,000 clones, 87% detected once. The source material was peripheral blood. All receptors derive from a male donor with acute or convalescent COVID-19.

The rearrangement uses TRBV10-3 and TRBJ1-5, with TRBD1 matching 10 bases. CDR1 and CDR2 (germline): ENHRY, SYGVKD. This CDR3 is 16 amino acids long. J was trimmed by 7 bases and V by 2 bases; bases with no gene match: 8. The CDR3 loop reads CAISEERQGAGQPQHF. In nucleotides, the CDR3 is TGTGCCATCAGTGAGGAAAGACAGGGGGCAGGACAGCCCCAGCATTTT.

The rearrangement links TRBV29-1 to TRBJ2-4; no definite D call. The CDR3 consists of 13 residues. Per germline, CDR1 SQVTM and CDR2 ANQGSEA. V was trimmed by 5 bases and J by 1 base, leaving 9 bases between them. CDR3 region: CSVLLRAKNIQYF. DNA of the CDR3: TGCAGCGTTTTGTTGAGGGCCAAAAACATTCAGTACTTC.

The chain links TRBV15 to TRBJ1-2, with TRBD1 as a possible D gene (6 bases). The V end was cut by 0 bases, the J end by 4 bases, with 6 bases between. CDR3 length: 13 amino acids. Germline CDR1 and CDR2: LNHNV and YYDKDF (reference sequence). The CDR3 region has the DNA TGTGCCACCAGCAGAGAAGGGGGCTATGGCTACACCTTC. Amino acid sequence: CATSREGGYGYTF. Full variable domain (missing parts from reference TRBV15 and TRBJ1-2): DAMVIQNPRYQVTQFGKPVTLSCSQTLNHNVMYWYQQKSSQAPKLLFHYYDKDFNNEADTPDNFQSRRPNTSFCFLDIRSPGLGDTAMYLCATSREGGYGYTFGSGTRLTVV.

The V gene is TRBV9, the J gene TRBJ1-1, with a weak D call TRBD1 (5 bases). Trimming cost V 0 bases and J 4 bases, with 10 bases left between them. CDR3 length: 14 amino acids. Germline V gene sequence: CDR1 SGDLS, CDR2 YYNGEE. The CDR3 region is CASSVVGASTEAFF. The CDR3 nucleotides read TGTGCCAGCAGCGTAGTAGGGGCGAGCACTGAAGCTTTCTTT.

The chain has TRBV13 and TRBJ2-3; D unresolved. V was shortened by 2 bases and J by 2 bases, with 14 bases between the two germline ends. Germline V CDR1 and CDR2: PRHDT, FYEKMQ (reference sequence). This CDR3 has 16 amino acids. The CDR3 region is CASSLSPSSHTDTQYF. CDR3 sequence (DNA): TGTGCCAGCAGCTTAAGCCCTTCGTCCCACACAGATACGCAGTATTTT. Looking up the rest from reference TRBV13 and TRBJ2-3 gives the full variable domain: AAGVIQSPRHLIKEKRETATLKCYPIPRHDTVYWYQQGPGQDPQFLISFYEKMQSDKGSIPDRFSAQQFSDYHSELNMSSLELGDSALYFCASSLSPSSHTDTQYFGPGTRLTVL.

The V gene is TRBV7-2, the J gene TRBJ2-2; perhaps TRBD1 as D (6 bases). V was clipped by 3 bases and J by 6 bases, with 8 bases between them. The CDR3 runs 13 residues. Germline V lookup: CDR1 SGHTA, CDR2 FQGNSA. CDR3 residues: CASSLGAAGELFF. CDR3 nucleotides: TGTGCCAGCAGCTTGGGGGCGGCCGGGGAGCTGTTTTTT.

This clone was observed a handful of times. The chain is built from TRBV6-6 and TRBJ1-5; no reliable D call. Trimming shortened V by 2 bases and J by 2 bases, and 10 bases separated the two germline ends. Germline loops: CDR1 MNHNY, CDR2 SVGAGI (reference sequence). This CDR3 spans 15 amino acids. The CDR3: CASSYGGLGNQPQHF. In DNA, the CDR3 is TGTGCCAGCAGTTACGGTGGACTAGGCAATCAGCCCCAGCATTTT.